The 30 T cell receptor beta chains in this list originate from one sample, sequenced in a study of fetal regulatory T cell absence and autoimmunity. Using immunoSEQ multiplex PCR, the repertoire was profiled, and TCRdb retains in-frame clones only, with some absent. The sample records more than 90,000 clones, around 72% being singletons. Input material: pancreas tissue. All receptors come from a male donor with IPEX syndrome.

CDR3 in amino acids: CASSQGGVGYSNQPQHF. CDR3 nucleotide sequence: TGTGCCAGCAGCCAAGGAGGGGTGGGCTATAGCAATCAGCCCCAGCATTTT. The rearrangement uses TRBV4-2 and TRBJ1-5; D possibly corresponds to TRBD1 (5 bases). This CDR3 spans 17 amino acids. The V end lost 1 base, the J end lost 0 bases, and 13 bases lay between the germline ends. Germline CDR1 is LGHNA and CDR2 is YNFKEQ.

The genes are TRBV7-2 and TRBJ1-5; D unclear. Germline loops: CDR1 SGHTA, CDR2 FQGNSA. V shed 5 bases and J shed 0 bases, with 11 bases lying between them. This CDR3 contains 15 residues. CDR3 DNA sequence: TGTGCCAGCAGCCTAGGACGGTTTAGCAATCAGCCCCAGCATTTT. As protein: CASSLGRFSNQPQHF.

V and J are TRBV19 and TRBJ1-3; D ambiguous. The CDR3 is made up of 14 amino acids. V dropped 5 bases and J dropped 8 bases, with 16 bases sitting between them. CDR1 LNHDA and CDR2 SQIVND come from the germline V gene (reference sequence). The CDR3 nucleotides are TGTGCCAGTAGTCCGGGCCCCCTCGCGGACACCATATATTTT. Amino acids: CASSPGPLADTIYF.

This clone was found a few times. CDR3: CASSLGQGQPQHF. CDR3 nucleotide sequence: TGTGCCAGCAGCCTAGGACAGGGCCAGCCCCAGCATTTT. V gene TRBV5-7 combines with J gene TRBJ1-5; 8 positions agree with TRBD1. TRBV5-7 falls under the ORF class, with uncertain function. J lost 7 bases, V lost 4 bases, and 4 bases had no gene match. The CDR3 consists of 13 residues.

The CDR3 bases are TGCGCCAGCAGCCAAGATGCCCGCGGGACGAGCCTCTACGAGCAGTACTTC. Translating gives CASSQDARGTSLYEQYF. The rearrangement uses TRBV4-1 and TRBJ2-7; a possible D gene is TRBD2 (6 bases). This CDR3 region has 17 residues. Trimming left V 0 bases short and J 3 bases short, with 18 bases between. The germline V gene encodes CDR1 MGHRA and CDR2 YSYEKL.

This chain joins TRBV4-3 and TRBJ1-2, with D unclear. The germline V gene has CDR1 LGHNA and CDR2 YSLEER. The CDR3 consists of 13 residues. The ends were cut back, 3 bases at V and 4 bases at J, with 9 bases in the middle. In nucleotides, the CDR3 is TGCGCCAGCAGCCAGGCCAGTACCTATGGCTACACCTTC. Its protein product is CASSQASTYGYTF.

The chain joins TRBV4-1 to TRBJ2-7, with a possible D match to TRBD2 (5 bases). The CDR3 contains 14 residues. Trimming shortened V by 3 bases and J by 4 bases, and 13 bases separated the two germline ends. Looked up from germline, CDR1 is MGHRA and CDR2 is YSYEKL. Written as DNA, the CDR3 is TGCGCCAGCAGCCAGAGGGAGTGGGAATACGAGCAGTACTTC. Encoded protein: CASSQREWEYEQYF.

The chain joins TRBV6-1 to TRBJ2-7; D unclear. CDR3 length equals 14 residues. The germline V gene has CDR1 MNHNS and CDR2 SASEGT. V was clipped by 0 bases and J by 2 bases, with 8 bases between them. The CDR3 is CASSEALRPYEQYF. The CDR3 DNA reads TGTGCCAGCAGTGAAGCGCTTCGGCCCTACGAGCAGTACTTC.

The table lists this clone with a few counts. The chain recombines TRBV5-4 with TRBJ1-2; 8 nucleotides match TRBD1. The CDR3 contains 11 residues. Germline trimming cut 4 bases from V and 7 bases from J; bases unmatched to any gene: 0. Germline loops: CDR1 SGHNT, CDR2 YYREEE (reference sequence). The CDR3 region is CASSGQGGYTF. The CDR3 bases are TGTGCCAGCAGCGGACAGGGTGGCTACACCTTC.

The chain is built from TRBV19 and TRBJ2-3; D gene uncertain. The CDR3 totals 12 residues. With 10 bases removed from V and 0 bases from J, the gap between germline ends came to 8 bases. Germline CDR1 and CDR2: LNHDA and SQIVND (reference sequence). This CDR3 is CATSTSTDTQYF. The CDR3 DNA follows: TGTGCCACCTCTACTAGCACAGATACGCAGTATTTT.

This chain links TRBV27 with TRBJ1-4; D remains unclear. Germline CDR1 MNHEY, CDR2 SMNVEV (reference sequence). The V gene lost 5 bases and the J gene lost 4 bases, with 14 bases spanning the gap. This CDR3 has 15 residues. The CDR3, as DNA: TGTGCCAGCAGTATACCCCCCGGGCTTAATGAAAAACTGTTTTTT. Protein: CASSIPPGLNEKLFF.

The rearrangement uses TRBV27 and TRBJ1-2, with D maybe TRBD1 (5 bases). Germline assignment: CDR1 MNHEY and CDR2 SMNVEV (reference sequence). V dropped 5 bases and J dropped 4 bases, with 17 bases sitting between them. The length of the CDR3 is 15 residues. CDR3 nucleotide sequence: TGTGCCAGCAGTCCCTTGGGGGGGACCCTCTATGGCTACACCTTC. It translates to CASSPLGGTLYGYTF.

The CDR3 coding sequence is TGTGCCAGCTCACCAAGTTTGAGGGGAAACACCATATATTTT. Its translation: CASSPSLRGNTIYF. The chain couples TRBV18 to TRBJ1-3; D not certain. Deletions cut 2 bases from V and 4 bases from J, with 9 bases between. CDR3 length: 14 amino acids. Germline CDR1 and CDR2: KGHSH and LQKENI.

V gene TRBV5-1 combines with J gene TRBJ2-3, with 13 bases matching TRBD2. V lost 4 bases, J lost 6 bases, and 8 bases stayed unmatched. Germline CDR1 SGHRS, CDR2 YFSETQ. This CDR3 region has 16 residues. The CDR3 loop reads CASSGTSGGALDTQYF. CDR3 in DNA: TGCGCCAGCAGCGGTACTAGCGGGGGGGCCTTGGATACGCAGTATTTT.

The chain has TRBV7-8 and TRBJ2-7; tentatively, D is TRBD2 (6 bases). This CDR3 region has 13 residues. CDR1 and CDR2 (germline): SGHVS, FQNEAQ. Between the trimmed V and J ends, which lost 6 bases and 5 bases, there was a span of 14 bases. The CDR3 loop reads CASSNGGLDEQYF. Here the CDR3 DNA reads TGTGCCAGCAGTAACGGGGGACTGGACGAGCAGTACTTC.

The chain carries TRBV7-8 and TRBJ1-6, with TRBD1 identical over 11 bases. The V gene's germline CDR1 is SGHVS and CDR2 FQNEAQ. Trimming took 5 bases from V and 7 from J; bases not matched to a gene: 1. CDR3 length equals 14 residues. As DNA, the CDR3 is TGTGCCAGCAGCGGGACAGGGGGAAATTCACCCCTCCACTTT. The encoded protein is CASSGTGGNSPLHF.

Points on this clone: The junction and the germline gene differ at one end; a read error may be behind it. The V and J genes are TRBV11-2 and TRBJ2-7; the D is unclear. The CDR3 totals 13 residues. Germline CDR1 and CDR2: SGHAT and FQNNGV. The CDR3 DNA reads as TGTGCCAGCAGCTTACTCCATTTCCCCCTACTAAACTTC. As protein: CASSLLHFPLLNF.

This chain connects TRBV6-4 to TRBJ2-2; 13 bases line up with TRBD2. The CDR3 contains 19 residues. Germline CDR1 is MRHNA and CDR2 is SNTAGT. The V segment lost 1 base and the J segment 6 bases; nucleotides outside the gene matches: 11. The CDR3 is CASSDFTSGGAYMAGELFF. The DNA of the CDR3 is TGTGCCAGCAGTGACTTTACTAGCGGGGGGGCCTACATGGCCGGGGAGCTGTTTTTT.

The table lists this clone with a few counts. The chain couples TRBV11-2 to TRBJ2-4, with D unclear. Germline-derived CDR1 and CDR2 are SGHAT and FQNNGV. This CDR3 spans 13 amino acids. Trimming shortened V by 5 bases and J by 0 bases, and 5 bases separated the two germline ends. CDR3 amino acids: CASSTSAKNIQYF. Here the CDR3 DNA reads TGTGCCAGCAGCACCTCAGCCAAAAACATTCAGTACTTC. Full variable domain (remainder filled in from reference TRBV11-2 and TRBJ2-4): EAGVAQSPRYKIIEKRQSVAFWCNPISGHATLYWYQQILGQGPKLLIQFQNNGVVDDSQLPKDRFSAERLKGVDSTLKIQPAKLEDSAVYLCASSTSAKNIQYFGAGTRLSVL.

This clone was recorded a few times. The V and J genes are TRBV6-5 and TRBJ2-2; 8 bases align to TRBD2. The CDR3 runs to 15 residues. Germline V gene lookup returns CDR1 MNHEY and CDR2 SVGAGI. Trimming took 2 bases from V and 13 from J; bases not matched to a gene: 12. In DNA, the CDR3 is TGTGCCAGCAGTTACGGGGTAGCGGGATTCGGACCGCTGTTTTTT. This sequence encodes CASSYGVAGFGPLFF.

The chain carries TRBV18 and TRBJ2-7; TRBD2 matches 9 bases. The V and J ends lost 3 bases and 1 base, in that order; junction bases with no gene match: 7. Germline V gene lookup returns CDR1 KGHSH and CDR2 LQKENI. This CDR3 is built from 16 residues. The CDR3 coding sequence is TGTGCCAGCTCACCGGGTCCTAGCGGGGCGTCCTACGAGCAGTACTTC. Amino acids: CASSPGPSGASYEQYF.

This clone turned up a few times. This rearrangement joins TRBV4-1 to TRBJ1-2, with D possibly TRBD1 on 6 matching bases. The CDR3 contains 14 residues. The V gene's germline CDR1 is MGHRA and CDR2 YSYEKL. V was trimmed by 2 bases and J by 8 bases, leaving 15 bases between them. CDR3 loop: CASSQSQGASGYTF. CDR3 in DNA: TGCGCCAGCAGCCAATCACAGGGTGCTAGCGGCTACACCTTC.

Many counts were recorded for this clone. The CDR3 region is CAIGSPNQPQHF. The CDR3 DNA is TGTGCCATCGGGTCACCGAATCAGCCCCAGCATTTT. The V gene is TRBV6-5, the J gene TRBJ1-5; D gene ambiguous. The CDR3 totals 12 residues. CDR1 is MNHEY and CDR2 is SVGAGI in the germline V gene. The V end lost 10 bases, the J end lost 4 bases, and 11 bases lay between the germline ends.

V gene TRBV5-4 combines with J gene TRBJ1-1, with 9 nucleotides matching TRBD1. The CDR3 sequence is 15 residues long. The V and J ends lost 2 bases and 5 bases, in that order; junction bases with no gene match: 7. CDR1 is SGHNT, CDR2 YYREEE, per germline (reference sequence). CDR3 in amino acids: CASSFRNRGRTEAFF. The CDR3 nucleotides are TGTGCCAGCAGCTTTCGAAACAGGGGGCGGACTGAAGCTTTCTTT.

The J gene is TRBJ2-7, the V gene TRBV5-6; D perhaps matches TRBD2 (6 bases). CDR3 size: 14 residues. The V and J ends lost 0 bases and 0 bases respectively, with 7 bases between them. Germline values: CDR1 SGHDT, CDR2 YYEEEE. The CDR3 DNA reads TGTGCCAGCAGCTTGGGCGGGAACTCCTACGAGCAGTACTTC. This encodes CASSLGGNSYEQYF.

The rearrangement joins TRBV7-9 to TRBJ2-3; TRBD2 matches 12 bases. Germline CDR1 reads SEHNR; CDR2 reads FQNEAQ (reference sequence). The CDR3 runs 15 residues. Trimming at V came to 6 bases and at J to 3 bases, leaving 4 bases not matched to a gene. CDR3 loop: CASSIGLAGTDTQYF. DNA of the CDR3: TGTGCCAGCAGTATCGGACTAGCGGGGACAGATACGCAGTATTTT.

CDR3 amino acids: CASSADLRATGELFF. CDR3 nucleotide sequence: TGTGCCAGCAGCGCCGACCTTAGAGCCACCGGGGAGCTGTTTTTT. This rearrangement joins TRBV9 to TRBJ2-2, with unresolved D. Germline CDR1 and CDR2: SGDLS and YYNGEE. The CDR3 runs to 15 residues. V shed 3 bases and J shed 4 bases, with 13 bases lying between them.

This clone occurred once. The rearrangement uses TRBV4-1 and TRBJ1-4; D is unclear. The V gene lost 0 bases and the J gene lost 5 bases, with 10 bases spanning the gap. From germline, CDR1 is MGHRA and CDR2 YSYEKL. CDR3 size: 15 residues. CDR3 nucleotide sequence: TGCGCCAGCAGCCAAGATAGGAGCAGAAATGAAAAACTGTTTTTT. Amino acids: CASSQDRSRNEKLFF.

This chain links TRBV5-1 with TRBJ2-3, with 10 bases matching TRBD2. The CDR3 has 13 amino acids. The V and J ends lost 7 bases and 1 base, in that order; junction bases with no gene match: 0. Per the germline V gene, CDR1 is SGHRS and CDR2 is YFSETQ. This CDR3 is CASGTSGTDTQYF. The CDR3 bases are TGCGCCAGCGGGACTAGCGGCACAGATACGCAGTATTTT.

This clone appeared once. This CDR3 is CAWERTGYEQYF. The CDR3 region has the DNA TGTGCCTGGGAAAGGACAGGGTACGAGCAGTACTTC. The genes are TRBV30 and TRBJ2-7; TRBD1 aligns across 8 bases. The CDR3 covers 12 residues. CDR1 and CDR2 (germline): GTSNPN, SVGIG (reference sequence). V shed 5 bases and J 4 bases; nucleotides not matched to a gene: 4. Based on the CDR3 plus reference TRBV30 and TRBJ2-7, the full variable domain is SQTIHQWPATLVQPVGSPLSLECTVEGTSNPNLYWYRQAAGRGLQLLFYSVGIGQISSEVPQNLSASRPQDRQFILSSKKLLLSDSGFYLCAWERTGYEQYFGPGTRLTVT.